This record looks at one T cell receptor beta chain sequence and its context. Its antigen is still unknown. There are 16 residues in the CDR3. Germline V gene sequence: CDR1 SGHNT, CDR2 YYREEE (reference sequence). The V and J ends lost 0 bases and 0 bases respectively, with 9 bases between them. This specimen comes from a study of T cell responses to AZD1222 COVID-19 vaccine. Findings and caveats of the study: Reportedly, nearly half of unique spike TCRs recognized epitopes outside B.1.351/B.1.1.7 mutations. Researchers report vaccine-associated CD4 TCRs spanning spike, with dominance at 160-218 and 743-854. White British people made up most donors, females outnumbered males, and clonal diversity was possibly underestimated. Just six or seven AZD1222 recipients tested seropositive at baseline.

This table comes from immunoSEQ multiplex PCR, and its TCRdb copy is limited to in-frame clones, with some not included. The repertoire includes 150,000 to 190,000 clones, roughly nine tenths of them detected once, and under 8% sits in the top ten. This chain uses TRBV5-4 with TRBJ1-4; TRBD1 might be the D (5 bases). This specimen consisted of peripheral blood, obtained after recovery from COVID-19. The TCR was taken from an adult who had recovered from COVID-19. The CDR3 DNA sequence: TGTGCCAGCAGCTTGGGAGGGGACTCAACTAATGAAAAACTGTTTTTT. As protein: CASSLGGDSTNEKLFF.